The clone carrying this T cell receptor beta chain was counted ten times or more. Its antigen is undetermined. The data stem from a study of T cell repertoires in cytomegalovirus infection. TCRdb ran MiXCR on the reads and lists one entry per CDR3 protein. The data hold around 800,000 distinct CDR3 sequences, with over 25% observed a single time. CDR1 and CDR2 (germline): SEHNR, FQNEAQ (reference sequence). The ends were cut back, 1 base at V and 3 bases at J, with 7 bases in the middle. The length of the CDR3 is 14 residues. V and J are TRBV7-9 and TRBJ1-5; D is undetermined. The starting material was cultured CD8+ T cells from PBMCs, obtained from culture after CMV antigen stimulation. The receptor comes from a human donor in good health (CMV status not recorded). Some clones in this sample may be carry-over from other donors' samples. The DNA of the CDR3 is TGTGCCAGCAGCTTAGGCCGGTTCAATCAGCCCCAGCATTTT. Its protein product is CASSLGRFNQPQHF.